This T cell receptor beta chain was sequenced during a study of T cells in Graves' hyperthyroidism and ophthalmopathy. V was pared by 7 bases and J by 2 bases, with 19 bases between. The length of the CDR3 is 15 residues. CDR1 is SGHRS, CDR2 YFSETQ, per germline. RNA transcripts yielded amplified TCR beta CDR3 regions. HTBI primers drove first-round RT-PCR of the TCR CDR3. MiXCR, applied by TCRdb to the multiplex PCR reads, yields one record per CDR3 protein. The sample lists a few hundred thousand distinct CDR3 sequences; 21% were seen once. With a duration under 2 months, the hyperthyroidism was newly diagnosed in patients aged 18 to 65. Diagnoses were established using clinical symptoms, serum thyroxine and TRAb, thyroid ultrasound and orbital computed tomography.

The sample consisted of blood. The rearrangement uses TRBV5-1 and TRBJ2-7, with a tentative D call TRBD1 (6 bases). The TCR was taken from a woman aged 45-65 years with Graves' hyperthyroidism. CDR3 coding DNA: TGCGCCAGCGGCTATCTTGGGACAAGCCCCTACGAGCAGTACTTC. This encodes CASGYLGTSPYEQYF.